This passage covers 17 T cell receptor beta chains from one sample sequenced in a study of blood T cells in healthy people across ages. The authors ran a second PCR of roughly 7 to 11 cycles using a sample-barcoded 5' primer and a J-beta primer mix. Each CDR3 protein gets one entry after TCRdb re-called the 5' RACE reads with MiXCR. The table shows 800,000 to 950,000 distinct CDR3 sequences, with about 27% occurring only once. These data were likewise used in another study, on T cells of mothers and their children.

Sequenced sample: blood. These receptors were collected from a woman between 40 and 55 years old in good health.

As DNA, the CDR3 is TGTGCCAGTAAAAGGGTGAGCACCAGCGAGACCCAGTACTTC. It yields the protein CASKRVSTSETQYF. The chain combines TRBV19 with TRBJ2-7; D gene unclear. The last part of the DNA fits TRBJ2-5 better; the J call may be wrong. Germline V gene data show CDR1 as LNHDA and CDR2 as SQIVND (reference sequence). The CDR3 has 14 residues.

Concerning this clonotype itself: The final CDR3 position lacks the conserved phenylalanine or tryptophan, pointing to a likely read error. The chain couples TRBV5-1 to TRBJ2-3; 7 bases map to TRBD2. From germline, CDR1 is SGHRS and CDR2 YFSETQ. With 4 bases clipped from V and 0 bases from J, the junction kept 5 bases outside the gene matches. The CDR3 covers 15 residues. This CDR3 reads CASSGSGVSTDTQYV. The CDR3 DNA sequence: TGCGCCAGCAGCGGAAGCGGGGTTAGCACAGATACGCAGTATGTT.

This chain uses TRBV5-1 with TRBJ2-1; 8 nucleotides agree with TRBD2. CDR3 length: 15 residues. V gave up 2 bases and J gave up 3 bases; unmatched junction bases: 4. Germline V lookup: CDR1 SGHRS, CDR2 YFSETQ. CDR3 DNA sequence: TGCGCCAGCAGCTTTTTAGCGGGGATCTACAATGAGCAGTTCTTC. This encodes CASSFLAGIYNEQFF.

In regard to this clonotype: The junction differs from germline at one of its ends, possibly a read error. The rearrangement links TRBV7-3 to TRBJ2-1, with 8 bases that match TRBD2. Looked up from germline, CDR1 is SGHTA and CDR2 is FQGTGA. The CDR3 has 17 amino acids. CDR3 coding DNA: TGTGCCAGCAGCTACTCTATACGGGGGGGCCTGGGTAATGGGCAGTTCTTC. Protein product: CASSYSIRGGLGNGQFF.

This chain uses TRBV28 with TRBJ2-7; D gene ambiguous. Germline V gene sequence: CDR1 MDHEN, CDR2 SYDVKM. The CDR3 is made up of 14 amino acids. V was trimmed by 8 bases and J by 6 bases, leaving 20 bases between them. CDR3 sequence reads: CASGKDGNVGEQYF. CDR3 DNA sequence: TGTGCCAGCGGCAAGGACGGCAACGTTGGCGAGCAGTACTTC.

As concerns this clonotype: Just one base apart from a much larger clone, this may be a read error. V and J are TRBV29-1 and TRBJ1-1; 7 positions match TRBD1. The J segment lost 10 bases and the V segment lost 5 bases, leaving 13 bases of the junction unmatched. Germline CDR1 reads SQVTM; CDR2 reads ANQGSEA. This CDR3 comprises 13 residues. The CDR3 nucleotides read TGCAGCGTTACAATAACAGGGGTTAATGGAGCTTTCTTT. Translated: CSVTITGVNGAFF.

V and J are TRBV28 and TRBJ1-1; D is undetermined. The V and J ends lost 3 bases and 7 bases respectively, with 9 bases between them. This CDR3 has 12 amino acids. Germline V lookup: CDR1 MDHEN, CDR2 SYDVKM. The CDR3 sequence is CASSFGYGEAFF. The DNA of the CDR3 is TGTGCCAGCAGTTTCGGTTATGGTGAAGCTTTCTTT.

A remark on this clonotype: Without the conserved terminal phenylalanine or tryptophan, this CDR3 likely stems from a read error. CDR3 nucleotide sequence: TGTGCCAGCAGTTCACGACAGGGCCCCTACGAGCAGTACTTA. Translated: CASSSRQGPYEQYL. The genes are TRBV27 and TRBJ2-7; TRBD1 agrees at 7 bases. The V gene end was trimmed by 4 bases and the J gene end by 2 bases; junction bases not matched to a gene: 5. Germline V gene sequence: CDR1 MNHEY, CDR2 SMNVEV (reference sequence). The CDR3 has 14 residues.

This clonotype appeared many times. The chain is built from TRBV28 and TRBJ2-5; D perhaps matches TRBD2 (6 bases). The CDR3 sequence is 15 residues long. Germline V lookup: CDR1 MDHEN, CDR2 SYDVKM. With 3 bases removed from V and 5 bases from J, the gap between germline ends came to 16 bases. This chain's CDR3 is CASSFVGGSRETQYF. The CDR3 region has the DNA TGTGCCAGCAGTTTCGTAGGAGGGAGCAGGGAGACCCAGTACTTC.

This clonotype was recorded many times. V usage is TRBV6-2 or TRBV6-3 and J usage is TRBJ2-1; D remains ambiguous. The ends were cut back, 0 bases at V and 2 bases at J, with 8 bases in the middle. The CDR3 totals 15 residues. Germline loops: CDR1 MNHEY, CDR2 SVGEGT. CDR3 in amino acids: CASSYSEGAYNEQFF. CDR3 nucleotide sequence: TGTGCCAGCAGTTACTCGGAAGGCGCCTACAATGAGCAGTTCTTC.

J is TRBJ2-1 and V is TRBV13; D not certain. The germline gives CDR1 PRHDT, CDR2 FYEKMQ (reference sequence). This CDR3 has 13 residues. Trimming removed 7 bases from V and 5 bases from J, with 12 bases in between. CDR3 DNA sequence: TGTGCCAGCACCGAACACGCGGACAATGAGCAGTTCTTC. It is translated as CASTEHADNEQFF. Full variable domain (remainder filled in from reference TRBV13 and TRBJ2-1): AAGVIQSPRHLIKEKRETATLKCYPIPRHDTVYWYQQGPGQDPQFLISFYEKMQSDKGSIPDRFSAQQFSDYHSELNMSSLELGDSALYFCASTEHADNEQFFGPGTRLTVL.

This clonotype appeared a few times. V usage is TRBV20-1 and J usage is TRBJ1-1, with D possibly matching TRBD1 (5 bases). The CDR3 totals 14 residues. Germline CDR1 reads DFQATT; CDR2 reads SNEGSKA (reference sequence). V was pared by 2 bases and J by 3 bases, with 13 bases between. CDR3 nucleotides: TGCAGTGCTAGAACCGGGCGAGGGGACACTGAAGCTTTCTTT. Translation gives CSARTGRGDTEAFF.

In DNA, the CDR3 is TGTGCCAGCACCCCAGGGGGGGGATCCTACGAGCAGTACTTC. Its translation: CASTPGGGSYEQYF. The J gene is TRBJ2-5, the V gene TRBV11-2; D is tentatively TRBD1 or TRBD2 (7 bases each). TRBJ2-7 explains the end of the DNA better; the J call may be wrong. CDR1 SGHAT and CDR2 FQNNGV come from the germline V gene. The CDR3 has 14 amino acids.

Notes on this clonotype: A much more abundant neighbour one base away suggests this may be a read error. J is TRBJ2-1 and V is TRBV10-3; a possible D gene is TRBD1 (6 bases). Germline V gives CDR1 ENHRY, CDR2 SYGVKD. Trimming left V 7 bases short and J 9 bases short, with 22 bases between. CDR3 length: 15 amino acids. CDR3 sequence (DNA): TGTGCCATCAAACCACAGGGTCCCAGTAGGGGTGAGCAGTTCTTC. It is translated as CAIKPQGPSRGEQFF.

The chain carries TRBV20-1 and TRBJ2-7, with TRBD2 identical over 8 bases. Germline V CDR1 and CDR2: DFQATT, SNEGSKA (reference sequence). This CDR3 contains 15 residues. V shed 3 bases and J 5 bases; nucleotides not matched to a gene: 12. The CDR3 region is CSASYGGAVSDEQYF. Written as DNA, the CDR3 is TGCAGTGCTAGTTACGGGGGGGCCGTATCTGACGAGCAGTACTTC.

This clonotype occurred many times. At one boundary the junction diverges from the germline segment, which might be a read error. The CDR3 loop is CASSQAGGTEAFF. The CDR3 DNA reads TGCGCCAGCAGCCAAGCTGGGGGAACTGAAGCTTTCTTT. V gene TRBV7-3 combines with J gene TRBJ1-1; D may be TRBD1 (5 bases). The CDR3 covers 13 residues. From germline, CDR1 is SGHTA and CDR2 FQGTGA.

This clonotype was detected only a few times. V usage is TRBV7-2 and J usage is TRBJ1-2, with no clear D. CDR3 length: 13 amino acids. Trimming shortened V by 2 bases and J by 4 bases, and 8 bases separated the two germline ends. Looked up from germline, CDR1 is SGHTA and CDR2 is FQGNSA. The CDR3 loop is CASSLRAAYGYTF. For the CDR3, the DNA is TGTGCCAGCAGCTTAAGAGCGGCCTATGGCTACACCTTC. Looking up the rest from reference TRBV7-2 and TRBJ1-2 gives the full variable domain: GAGVSQSPSNKVTEKGKDVELRCDPISGHTALYWYRQSLGQGLEFLIYFQGNSAPDKSGLPSDRFSAERTGGSVSTLTIQRTQQEDSAVYLCASSLRAAYGYTFGSGTRLTVV.